One and the same sample provided the 8 T cell receptor beta chains below, sequenced in a study of identical twins. TCRdb passed the 5' RACE reads through MiXCR, listing each CDR3 protein once. The sample carries 1.5 million to 2 million distinct CDR3 sequences, more than 30% recorded once. Sequencing used cord blood. The receptors were gathered from a newborn girl in good health.

The rearrangement joins TRBV20-1 to TRBJ2-1; 11 nucleotides align to TRBD2. V trimming: 0 bases; J trimming: 6 bases; junction bases outside the gene matches: 10. CDR3 length: 17 residues. CDR1 DFQATT and CDR2 SNEGSKA come from the germline V gene (reference sequence). The CDR3 sequence is CSARDPRLAGQGNEQFF. The CDR3 DNA reads as TGCAGTGCTAGAGATCCCCGACTAGCGGGACAGGGCAATGAGCAGTTCTTC.

This clonotype was counted a few times. The genes are TRBV20-1 and TRBJ1-2; 7 nucleotides line up with TRBD1. This CDR3 comprises 12 residues. V lost 5 bases to trimming and J lost 6 bases; unmatched junction nucleotides: 6. Germline V gene lookup returns CDR1 DFQATT and CDR2 SNEGSKA (reference sequence). The CDR3 coding sequence is TGCAGTGCTGAACAGGGGATGGATGGCTACACCTTC. Its translation is CSAEQGMDGYTF.

The CDR3 bases are TGTGCCAGCAGTGCGGTCAGGGATTCACCCCTCCACTTT. It specifies CASSAVRDSPLHF. J is TRBJ1-6 and V is TRBV2, with D tentatively TRBD1 (5 bases). The CDR3 spans 13 residues. Germline loops: CDR1 SNHLY, CDR2 FYNNEI. V shed 4 bases and J shed 8 bases, with 9 bases lying between them.

The rearrangement links TRBV30 to TRBJ1-2; 7 nucleotides align to TRBD1. The V gene's germline CDR1 is GTSNPN and CDR2 SVGIG (reference sequence). J gave up 6 bases and V 2 bases, and 9 bases lay outside the gene matches. The CDR3 contains 14 residues. Here the CDR3 reads CAWSYRGLSDGYTF. The CDR3 DNA follows: TGTGCCTGGAGTTACAGGGGCTTGAGCGATGGCTACACCTTC.

This clonotype turned up a few times. This chain links TRBV6-6 with TRBJ2-2, with D perhaps matching TRBD2 (6 bases). The V end lost 0 bases, the J end lost 5 bases, and 10 bases lay between the germline ends. The CDR3 is 15 amino acids. Germline V gives CDR1 MNHNY, CDR2 SVGAGI (reference sequence). The DNA of the CDR3 is TGTGCCAGCAGTTACTCGACTAGGAAGACCGGGGAGCTGTTTTTT. Translating it yields CASSYSTRKTGELFF.

The CDR3 DNA sequence: TGTGCCAGCAGCTTCAGGCTAGCGGGGGCTTTAGGGGCCCAGTACTTC. Translated: CASSFRLAGALGAQYF. The chain recombines TRBV11-2 with TRBJ2-7; 10 nucleotides agree with TRBD2. CDR1 and CDR2 (germline): SGHAT, FQNNGV. After removal of 3 bases from V and 10 bases from J, the junction contained 15 bases not matched to a gene. This CDR3 contains 16 residues.

V is TRBV11-3 and J is TRBJ2-7, with D tentatively TRBD1 or TRBD2 (6 bases each). The CDR3 covers 15 residues. Germline loops: CDR1 SGHNT, CDR2 YENEEA. Trimming stripped 0 bases from V and 3 bases from J, with 12 bases between. The CDR3, as DNA: TGTGCCAGCAGCTTAGATGCGGGACACCTCTACGAGCAGTACTTC. Protein sequence: CASSLDAGHLYEQYF.

This clonotype was picked up a small number of times. The chain uses TRBV3-1 and TRBJ1-2; 7 bases match TRBD1. This CDR3 comprises 16 residues. Trimming removed 1 base from V and 1 base from J; junction bases left unmatched: 6. CDR1 and CDR2 from the germline V gene are LGHDT and YNNKEL (reference sequence). The CDR3 DNA reads as TGTGCCAGCAGCCAAGGCGGGACAGAGAATAACTATGGCTACACCTTC. Its protein is CASSQGGTENNYGYTF. Drawing the rest from reference TRBV3-1 and TRBJ1-2, the complete variable domain is DTAVSQTPKYLVTQMGNDKSIKCEQNLGHDTMYWYKQDSKKFLKIMFSYNNKELIINETVPNRFSPKSPDKAHLNLHINSLELGDSAVYFCASSQGGTENNYGYTFGSGTRLTVV.